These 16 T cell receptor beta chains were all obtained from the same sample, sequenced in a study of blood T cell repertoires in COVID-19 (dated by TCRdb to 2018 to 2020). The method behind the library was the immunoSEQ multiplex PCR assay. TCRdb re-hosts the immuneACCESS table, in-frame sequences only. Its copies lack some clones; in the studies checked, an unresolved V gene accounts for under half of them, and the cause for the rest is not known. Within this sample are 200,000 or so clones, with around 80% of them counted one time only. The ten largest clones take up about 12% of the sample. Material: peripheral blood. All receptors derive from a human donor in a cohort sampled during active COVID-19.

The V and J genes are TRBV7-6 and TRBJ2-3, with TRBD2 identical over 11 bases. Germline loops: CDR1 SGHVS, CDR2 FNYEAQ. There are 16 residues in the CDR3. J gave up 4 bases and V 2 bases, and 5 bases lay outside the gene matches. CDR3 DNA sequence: TGTGCCAGCAGCTTAACCCGACTAGCGGGATCAGATACGCAGTATTTT. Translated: CASSLTRLAGSDTQYF.

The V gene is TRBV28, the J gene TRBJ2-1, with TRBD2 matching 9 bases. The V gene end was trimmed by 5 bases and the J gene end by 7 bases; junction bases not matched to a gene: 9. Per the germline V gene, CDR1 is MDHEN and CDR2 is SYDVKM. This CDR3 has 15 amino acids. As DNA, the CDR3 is TGTGCCAGCAGTCCCCAGCGGGAGGCCATAAATGAGCAGTTCTTC. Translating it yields CASSPQREAINEQFF.

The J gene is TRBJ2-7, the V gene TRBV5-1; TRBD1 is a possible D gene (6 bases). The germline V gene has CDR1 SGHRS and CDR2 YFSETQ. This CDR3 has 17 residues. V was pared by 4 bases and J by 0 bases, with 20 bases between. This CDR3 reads CASSDTFDRRNSYEQYF. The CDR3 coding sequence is TGCGCCAGCAGCGACACCTTCGACAGGCGGAACTCCTACGAGCAGTACTTC.

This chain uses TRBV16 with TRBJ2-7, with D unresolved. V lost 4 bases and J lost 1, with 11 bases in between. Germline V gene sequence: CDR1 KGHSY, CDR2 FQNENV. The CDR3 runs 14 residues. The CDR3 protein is CASSPPPGSYEQYF. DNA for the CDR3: TGTGCCAGCAGCCCCCCCCCGGGTTCCTACGAGCAGTACTTC.

CDR3 loop: CAWSVLYGGHPSGANVLTF. The DNA for the CDR3 is TGTGCCTGGAGTGTATTGTATGGGGGCCACCCCTCTGGGGCCAACGTCCTGACTTTC. V gene TRBV30 combines with J gene TRBJ2-6, with D possibly matching TRBD1 (6 bases). The CDR3 spans 19 residues. V lost 0 bases to trimming and J lost 0 bases, with 18 bases between them. Germline V gene lookup returns CDR1 GTSNPN and CDR2 SVGIG (reference sequence).

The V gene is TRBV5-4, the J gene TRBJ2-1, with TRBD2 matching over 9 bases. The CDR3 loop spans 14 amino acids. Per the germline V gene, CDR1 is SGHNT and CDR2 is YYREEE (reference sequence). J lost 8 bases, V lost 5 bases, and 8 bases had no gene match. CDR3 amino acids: CASRPASGTHEQFF. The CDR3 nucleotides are TGTGCCAGCAGGCCGGCTAGCGGGACCCATGAGCAGTTCTTC.

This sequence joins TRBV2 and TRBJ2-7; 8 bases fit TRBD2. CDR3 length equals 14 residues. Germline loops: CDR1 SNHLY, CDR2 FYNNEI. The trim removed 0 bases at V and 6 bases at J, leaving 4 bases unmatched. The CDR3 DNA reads TGTGCCAGCAGTGAAGCAGGGACTAGAGGCGAGCAGTACTTC. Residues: CASSEAGTRGEQYF.

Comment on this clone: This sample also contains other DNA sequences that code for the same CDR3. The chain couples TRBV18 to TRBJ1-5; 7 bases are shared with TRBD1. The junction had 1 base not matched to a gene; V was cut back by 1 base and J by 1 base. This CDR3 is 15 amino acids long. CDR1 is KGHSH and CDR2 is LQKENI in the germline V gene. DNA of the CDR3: TGTGCCAGCTCACCACAGGGGGCCAGCAATCAGCCCCAGCATTTT. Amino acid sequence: CASSPQGASNQPQHF.

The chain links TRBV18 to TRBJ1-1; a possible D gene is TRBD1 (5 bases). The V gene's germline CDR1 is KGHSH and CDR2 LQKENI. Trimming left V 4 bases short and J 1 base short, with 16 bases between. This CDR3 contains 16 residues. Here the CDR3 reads CASSLQLGGTNTEAFF. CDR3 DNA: TGTGCCAGCTCACTTCAGCTCGGGGGGACGAACACTGAAGCTTTCTTT.

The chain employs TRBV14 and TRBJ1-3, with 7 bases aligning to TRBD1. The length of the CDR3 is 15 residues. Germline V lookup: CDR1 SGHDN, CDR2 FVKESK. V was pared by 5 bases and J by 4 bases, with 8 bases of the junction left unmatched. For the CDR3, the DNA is TGTGCCAGCAGCTACCTGAGGGGGCTCGGAAACACCATATATTTT. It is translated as CASSYLRGLGNTIYF.

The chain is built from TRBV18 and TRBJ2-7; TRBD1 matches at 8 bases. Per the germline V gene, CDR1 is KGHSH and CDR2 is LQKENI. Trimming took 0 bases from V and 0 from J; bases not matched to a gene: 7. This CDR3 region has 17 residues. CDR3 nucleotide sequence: TGTGCCAGCTCACCACCCCGGACAGGGCTTCTCTCCTACGAGCAGTACTTC. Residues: CASSPPRTGLLSYEQYF.

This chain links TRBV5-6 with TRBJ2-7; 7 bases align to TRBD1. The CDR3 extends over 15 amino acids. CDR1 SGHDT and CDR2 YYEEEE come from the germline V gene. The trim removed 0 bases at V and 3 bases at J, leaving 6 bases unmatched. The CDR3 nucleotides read TGTGCCAGCAGCTTGGAGGGGGCGAGGGTCTACGAGCAGTACTTC. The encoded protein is CASSLEGARVYEQYF.

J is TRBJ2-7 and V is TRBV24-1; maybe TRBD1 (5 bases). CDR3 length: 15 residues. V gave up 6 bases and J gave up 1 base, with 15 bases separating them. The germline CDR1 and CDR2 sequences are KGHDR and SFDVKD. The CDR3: CATSRPRELSYEQYF. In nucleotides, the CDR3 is TGTGCCACCAGTCGGCCCAGGGAACTATCCTACGAGCAGTACTTC.

Written as DNA, the CDR3 is TGTGCCAGTCCTGTCGGGGATAGCGGGATTGCTTACGAGCAGTACTTC. Residues: CASPVGDSGIAYEQYF. The chain is built from TRBV21-1 and TRBJ2-7; the table's TRBD2 call for D was not verified on the DNA. TRBV21-1 is a listed pseudogene. The CDR3 is 16 amino acids.

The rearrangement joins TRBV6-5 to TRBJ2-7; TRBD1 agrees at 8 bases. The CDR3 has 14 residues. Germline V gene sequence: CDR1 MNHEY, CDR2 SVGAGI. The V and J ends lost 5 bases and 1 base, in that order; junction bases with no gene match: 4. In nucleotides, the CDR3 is TGTGCCAGCAGTATGGACAGGGATTCCTACGAGCAGTACTTC. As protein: CASSMDRDSYEQYF.

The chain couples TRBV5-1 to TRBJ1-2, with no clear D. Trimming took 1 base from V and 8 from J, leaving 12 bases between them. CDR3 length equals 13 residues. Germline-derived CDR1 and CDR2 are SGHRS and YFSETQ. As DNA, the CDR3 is TGCGCCAGCAGCTTGATTACCGAGGAGGGCTACACCTTC. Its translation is CASSLITEEGYTF.